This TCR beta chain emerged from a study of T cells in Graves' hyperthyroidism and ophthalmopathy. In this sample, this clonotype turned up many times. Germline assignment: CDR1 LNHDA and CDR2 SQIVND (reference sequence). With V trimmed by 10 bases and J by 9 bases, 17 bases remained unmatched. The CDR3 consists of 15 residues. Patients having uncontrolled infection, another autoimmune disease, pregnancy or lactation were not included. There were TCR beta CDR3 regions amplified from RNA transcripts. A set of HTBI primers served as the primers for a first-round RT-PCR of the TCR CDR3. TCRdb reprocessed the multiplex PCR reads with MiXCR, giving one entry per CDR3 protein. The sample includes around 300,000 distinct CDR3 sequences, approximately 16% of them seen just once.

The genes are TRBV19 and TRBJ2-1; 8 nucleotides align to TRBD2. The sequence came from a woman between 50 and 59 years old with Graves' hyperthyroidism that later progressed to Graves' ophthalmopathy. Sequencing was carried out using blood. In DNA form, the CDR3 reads TGTGCCACCTTAGCGGGACCGGCGTTTAACGGTGAGCAGTTCTTC. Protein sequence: CATLAGPAFNGEQFF. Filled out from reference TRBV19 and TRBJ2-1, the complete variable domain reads DGGITQSPKYLFRKEGQNVTLSCEQNLNHDAMYWYRQDPGQGLRLIYYSQIVNDFQKGDIAEGYSVSREKKESFPLTVTSAQKNPTAFYLCATLAGPAFNGEQFFGPGTRLTVL.